The rows below give T cell receptor beta chains drawn from one sample of a study of shared clonotypes between healthy human individuals. TCRdb's table, derived via immunoSEQ multiplex PCR, lists solely in-frame clones and lacks some. The table has fewer than 2.5 million clones, over 85% seen once. Input material: naive CD4+ T cells from PBMCs. The receptors were gathered from a man aged 18 to 29 in good health. Some clones in this sample may be carry-over from other donors' samples. CDR3s include the opening cysteine and the closing phenylalanine or tryptophan. D genes are given only for firm matches. For some rows the clone size is stated as once, few or many, or as a class when expanded; others skip it.

v_gene	d_gene	abundance	len	j_gene	CDR3aa	CDR3nt
TRBV7-2	.	.	18	TRBJ2-2	CASSLWRAGGSNTGELFF	TGTGCCAGCAGCTTATGGCGAGCGGGTGGCTCAAACACCGGGGAGCTGTTTTTT
TRBV7-3	.	.	13	TRBJ1-1	CASSFLRNTEAFF	TGTGCCAGCAGCTTCTTGCGGAACACTGAAGCTTTCTTT
TRBV5-1	.	.	13	TRBJ2-3	CASSHPGTDTQYF	TGCGCCAGCAGCCACCCAGGCACAGATACGCAGTATTTT
TRBV19	.	.	12	TRBJ1-2	CATGPGNYGYTF	TGTGCCACTGGGCCGGGGAACTATGGCTACACCTTC
TRBV10-3	TRBD1	once	15	TRBJ2-7	CAISDRTGGFYEQYF	TGTGCCATCAGTGACCGGACAGGGGGCTTCTACGAGCAGTACTTC
TRBV5-4	.	.	17	TRBJ1-4	CASSSILGSGQGGKLFF	TGTGCCAGCAGCTCAATTTTGGGCAGCGGGCAGGGAGGAAAACTGTTTTTT
TRBV28	TRBD2	.	15	TRBJ2-7	CASSLRLAGPYEQYF	TGTGCCAGCAGTTTAAGACTAGCGGGCCCCTACGAGCAGTACTTC
TRBV10-1	.	.	20	TRBJ1-2	CASSPGKAVILPETNYGYTF	TGCGCCAGCTCTCCTGGAAAAGCAGTGATTCTTCCGGAAACGAACTATGGCTACACCTTC
TRBV6-1	.	.	14	TRBJ2-3	CAISYGLPVDTQYF	TGTGCCATTTCATACGGGCTCCCTGTAGATACGCAGTATTTT
TRBV9	.	.	15	TRBJ2-7	CASSVNVNGYYEQYF	TGTGCCAGCAGCGTAAATGTTAATGGGTACTACGAGCAGTACTTC
TRBV2	.	.	13	TRBJ2-1	CASRDGGNNEQFF	TGTGCCAGCAGGGATGGCGGGAACAATGAGCAGTTCTTC
TRBV28	TRBD1	.	16	TRBJ2-7	CASSQPRGQEHREQYF	TGTGCCAGCAGTCAACCTCGTGGACAGGAGCACCGCGAGCAGTACTTC
TRBV5-1	TRBD2	.	18	TRBJ2-3	CASSFGGLAGAGTDTQYF	TGCGCCAGCAGCTTCGGGGGACTAGCGGGAGCAGGAACAGATACGCAGTATTTT
TRBV27	.	.	15	TRBJ1-1	CASSLFAQGRTEAFF	TGTGCCAGCAGTTTATTCGCCCAGGGCCGCACTGAAGCTTTCTTT
TRBV10-3	.	.	14	TRBJ1-3	CAIRDGLSGNTIYF	TGTGCCATCAGGGACGGACTCTCTGGAAACACCATATATTTT
TRBV11-3	TRBD1	.	13	TRBJ2-1	CASSPDRYNEQFF	TGTGCCAGCAGCCCGGACAGGTACAATGAGCAGTTCTTC
TRBV5-1	.	.	14	TRBJ2-7	CASSLVMDPYEQYF	TGCGCCAGCAGCTTGGTGATGGACCCCTACGAGCAGTACTTC
TRBV18	.	.	15	TRBJ1-4	CASSPRAGVDEKLFF	TGTGCCAGCTCACCTCGGGCCGGGGTAGACGAAAAACTGTTTTTT
TRBV2	.	few	14	TRBJ1-5	CASSSGVSNQPQHF	TGTGCCAGCAGTTCCGGGGTTAGCAATCAGCCCCAGCATTTT
TRBV9	.	.	16	TRBJ1-2	CASSVKAGQSEQRYTF	TGTGCCAGCAGCGTAAAGGCGGGGCAGTCGGAACAGCGCTACACCTTC
TRBV6-6	.	.	13	TRBJ1-2	CASSYAQLGGYTF	TGTGCCAGCAGTTACGCCCAGCTGGGGGGCTACACCTTC
TRBV25-1	.	.	15	TRBJ1-1	CASNPGGQLNTEAFF	TGTGCCAGCAACCCGGGGGGGCAATTGAACACTGAAGCTTTCTTT
TRBV12-1	.	.	18	TRBJ1-1	CASRGDMWTDEMNTEAFF	TGTGCCAGCAGGGGGGATATGTGGACAGACGAAATGAACACTGAAGCTTTCTTT
TRBV5-1	.	.	12	TRBJ2-1	CASRRTPNEQFF	TGCGCCAGCAGACGGACTCCTAATGAGCAGTTCTTC
TRBV7-7	TRBD2	once	17	TRBJ2-5	CASSLSPLSGPQETQYF	TGTGCCAGCAGCCTTAGTCCCCTTAGCGGGCCTCAAGAGACCCAGTACTTC
TRBV30	.	.	15	TRBJ2-1	CAWSFRGNSYNEQFF	TGTGCCTGGAGTTTTCGGGGGAACTCCTACAATGAGCAGTTCTTC
TRBV25-1	.	.	17	TRBJ1-4	CASSASVLFATNEKLFF	TGTGCCAGCAGTGCCTCTGTTTTATTTGCAACTAATGAAAAACTGTTTTTT
TRBV28	.	.	12	TRBJ1-5	CASSTGYQPQHF	TGTGCCAGCAGTACAGGGTATCAGCCCCAGCATTTT
TRBV18	.	once	15	TRBJ1-1	CASSPQRGPNTEAFF	TGTGCCAGCTCACCCCAACGGGGCCCGAACACTGAAGCTTTCTTT
TRBV5-4	.	.	13	TRBJ2-5	CASSLDQRETQYF	TGTGCCAGCAGCTTGGACCAAAGAGAGACCCAGTACTTC
TRBV9	TRBD2	.	16	TRBJ2-5	CASSVGAGGRQETQYF	TGTGCCAGCAGCGTAGGGGCGGGAGGGCGCCAAGAGACCCAGTACTTC
TRBV2	.	few	14	TRBJ1-5	CASSDRARNQPQHF	TGTGCCAGCAGTGACAGGGCAAGGAATCAGCCCCAGCATTTT
TRBV6-6	.	.	12	TRBJ2-3	CASRPGGDTQYF	TGTGCCAGCAGGCCCGGCGGGGATACGCAGTATTTT
TRBV19	.	.	13	TRBJ1-2	CASSFRGGYGYTF	TGTGCCAGTAGTTTCAGGGGCGGCTATGGCTACACCTTC
TRBV5-1	TRBD1	.	14	TRBJ1-2	CASSFQTGEYGYTF	TGCGCCAGCAGCTTCCAGACAGGGGAATATGGCTACACCTTC
TRBV7-8	TRBD2	.	15	TRBJ2-5	CASNSRTSSGETQYF	TGTGCCAGCAACTCCCGGACTAGCTCGGGTGAGACCCAGTACTTC
TRBV2	TRBD1	.	15	TRBJ1-5	CASSQRTGINQPQHF	TGTGCCAGCAGCCAAAGGACAGGGATCAATCAGCCCCAGCATTTT
TRBV28	TRBD1	.	15	TRBJ1-5	CASSLLGQGNQPQHF	TGTGCCAGCAGTTTATTGGGACAGGGGAATCAGCCCCAGCATTTT
TRBV2	.	.	12	TRBJ1-1	CASSVISTEAFF	TGTGCCAGCAGTGTTATCAGCACTGAAGCTTTCTTT
TRBV4-2	TRBD2	.	16	TRBJ2-1	CASSRTSGPVPNEQFF	TGTGCCAGCAGCCGGACTAGCGGCCCAGTACCAAATGAGCAGTTCTTC
TRBV30	.	.	13	TRBJ1-1	CAWRGQGGGEAFF	TGTGCCTGGAGAGGGCAGGGTGGGGGTGAAGCTTTCTTT
TRBV5-1	.	.	15	TRBJ2-5	CASSLYGKGQETQYF	TGCGCCAGCAGCTTGTACGGGAAAGGGCAAGAGACCCAGTACTTC
TRBV29-1	.	.	14	TRBJ2-5	CSGSVGTAQETQYF	TGCAGCGGTAGCGTGGGAACCGCCCAAGAGACCCAGTACTTC
TRBV11-3	TRBD2	.	16	TRBJ2-3	CASSFGEAGAADTQYF	TGTGCCAGCAGCTTTGGAGAGGCGGGAGCCGCAGATACGCAGTATTTT
TRBV15	.	.	14	TRBJ2-3	CATTANPSTDTQYF	TGTGCCACCACTGCCAACCCTAGCACAGATACGCAGTATTTT
TRBV9	TRBD1	.	17	TRBJ2-2	CASSVVFGTANTGELFF	TGTGCCAGCAGCGTAGTATTTGGGACAGCGAACACCGGGGAGCTGTTTTTT
TRBV9	.	.	14	TRBJ2-1	CASSKVVIGNEQFF	TGTGCCAGCTCTAAGGTGGTTATAGGCAATGAGCAGTTCTTC
TRBV27	TRBD1	.	14	TRBJ2-7	CASTLTGGLYEQYF	TGTGCCAGCACTCTCACAGGGGGCCTATACGAGCAGTACTTC
TRBV18	.	.	13	TRBJ1-1	CASSPGSNTEAFF	TGTGCCAGCTCTCCTGGCAGTAACACTGAAGCTTTCTTT
TRBV28	.	.	15	TRBJ1-1	CASSLLDGRDTEAFF	TGTGCCAGCAGTTTACTCGACGGGAGGGACACTGAAGCTTTCTTT
TRBV27	TRBD1	.	14	TRBJ2-7	CASSIRQGGYEQYF	TGTGCCAGCAGTATACGACAGGGGGGCTACGAGCAGTACTTC
TRBV7-6	TRBD1	.	14	TRBJ2-2	CASSSGQGTGELFF	TGTGCCAGCAGCTCGGGACAGGGAACCGGGGAGCTGTTTTTT
TRBV5-1	.	.	15	TRBJ2-5	CASSLAVRTAETQYF	TGCGCCAGCAGCTTGGCGGTACGGACGGCGGAGACCCAGTACTTC
TRBV27	TRBD1	.	18	TRBJ2-7	CASSLSVKQGALAYEQYF	TGTGCCAGCAGTTTATCGGTTAAACAGGGGGCCCTGGCCTACGAGCAGTACTTC
TRBV29-1	TRBD1	few	12	TRBJ1-1	CSVGQTNTEAFF	TGCAGCGTGGGACAGACGAACACTGAAGCTTTCTTT
TRBV6-1	TRBD2	.	17	TRBJ2-3	CASSEALGLAVTDTQYF	TGTGCCAGCAGTGAAGCGCTTGGACTAGCTGTCACAGATACGCAGTATTTT
TRBV6-1	TRBD1	.	15	TRBJ2-3	CASSLRQGSTDTQYF	TGTGCCAGCAGTCTACGACAGGGTAGCACAGATACGCAGTATTTT
TRBV7-8	TRBD1	.	15	TRBJ2-7	CASSFGQARAYEQYF	TGTGCCAGCAGCTTCGGACAGGCCCGCGCTTACGAGCAGTACTTC
TRBV5-1	.	.	15	TRBJ2-1	CASSLLGGSYNEQFF	TGCGCCAGCAGCTTGCTCGGAGGCTCCTACAATGAGCAGTTCTTC
TRBV29-1	.	.	14	TRBJ1-2	CSVDISFGGVGYTF	TGCAGCGTTGATATCAGCTTCGGGGGCGTTGGCTACACCTTC